This T cell receptor beta chain was recorded in a study of a mutant IDH1 vaccine in newly diagnosed glioma. Whole-study context: Averaging approximately 40 years of age, treated patients were about 60% male and approximately 38% female. Therapy received beforehand was radiotherapy, temozolomide, or both, with most patients given both.

The germline V gene has CDR1 MNHNS and CDR2 SASEGT. V was cut by 6 bases and J by 3 bases, with 10 bases left in between. The CDR3 has 13 amino acids. Whole-study findings and limits: The occurrence of vaccine-induced immune responses was seen in 90% to 95% of patients.

Notes on this clone: Its antigen is currently unknown.

Described time point: baseline, week 1 (first vaccination visit). Documented treatment: pre-vaccination baseline after standard-of-care therapy. Donors harbored newly found WHO grade 3 or 4 IDH1-mutant, ATRX-lost astrocytomas. Only in-frame clones appear in the TCRdb table, and some are missing; sequencing was by immunoSEQ multiplex PCR. Of about 34,000 clones listed, about 80% are singletons. This sequence originates from a man between 50 and 59 years old with glioma. Some clones in this sample may be carry-over from other donors' samples. This rearrangement joins TRBV6-1 to TRBJ2-3; D remains ambiguous. Sample: peripheral blood mononuclear cells (PBMCs), taken from a glioma patient treated with radiotherapy, temozolomide or both. The CDR3 protein is CASRYLGTDTQYF. The CDR3 DNA sequence: TGTGCCAGCAGGTACCTAGGGACAGATACGCAGTATTTT.